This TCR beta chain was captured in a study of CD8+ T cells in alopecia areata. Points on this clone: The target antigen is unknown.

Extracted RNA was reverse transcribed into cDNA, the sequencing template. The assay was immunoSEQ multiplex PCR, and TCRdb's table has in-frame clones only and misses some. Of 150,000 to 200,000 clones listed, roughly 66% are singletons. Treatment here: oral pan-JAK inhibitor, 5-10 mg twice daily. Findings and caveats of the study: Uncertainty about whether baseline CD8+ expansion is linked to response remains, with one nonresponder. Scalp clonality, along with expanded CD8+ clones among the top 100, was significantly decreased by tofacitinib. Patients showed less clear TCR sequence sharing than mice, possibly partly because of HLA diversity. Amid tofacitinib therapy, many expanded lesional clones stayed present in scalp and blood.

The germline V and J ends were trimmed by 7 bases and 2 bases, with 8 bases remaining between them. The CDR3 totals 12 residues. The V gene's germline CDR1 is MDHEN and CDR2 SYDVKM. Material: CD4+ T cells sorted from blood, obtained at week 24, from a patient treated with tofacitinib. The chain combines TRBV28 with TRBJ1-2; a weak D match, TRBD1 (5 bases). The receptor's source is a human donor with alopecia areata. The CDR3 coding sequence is TGTGCCAGCACAGCAGGGAACTATGGCTACACCTTC. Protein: CASTAGNYGYTF.